This T cell receptor beta chain was sequenced during a study of shared clonotypes between healthy human individuals. Across the whole study: A couple of female and a few male donors aged 18 to 49 were enrolled. Study results and limitations: In general, naive subsets displayed greater estimated richness than memory subsets did. Non-shared clonotypes showed lower generation probabilities than clonotypes common to all four donors.

Profiled with immunoSEQ multiplex PCR; TCRdb holds only in-frame clones, not every one. The data show some 2.4 million clones, with approximately 94% seen just once and around 0.37% held by the top ten. Per the germline V gene, CDR1 is ENHRY and CDR2 is SYGVKD. Trimming shortened V by 6 bases and J by 0 bases, and 11 bases separated the two germline ends. The CDR3 has 14 amino acids. About this clone itself: No antigen is known for it.

The sequence derives from a man aged 18 to 29 in good health. Some clones in this sample may be carry-over from other donors' samples. The material sequenced was naive CD4+ T cells from PBMCs. Subset specified: CD45RA+ positively selected. The chain carries TRBV10-3 and TRBJ1-2; no clear D gene. The CDR3 DNA follows: TGTGCCATCAGCCCCAGGACTTCTAACTATGGCTACACCTTC. Translated: CAISPRTSNYGYTF.